This TCR beta chain is from a study of cytotoxic CD8 clonotypes in ibrutinib-treated CLL. Study-level results: Researchers report that baseline clonality outpaced age-matched healthy donors and tracked circulating CD8+ T-cell counts. Sustained-remission and progressing patients were not sampled at matched times.

Method: immunoSEQ multiplex PCR; TCRdb's copy keeps in-frame clones and lacks some. The sample contains about 68,000 clones, 70% to 90% of which appear only once. The CDR3 has 14 residues. From germline, CDR1 is LNHDA and CDR2 SQIVND (reference sequence). With 7 bases clipped from V and 0 bases from J, the junction kept 2 bases outside the gene matches. This clone appeared a few times. The antigen is unknown. Library input was around 2.1 micrograms of DNA from cryopreserved PBMCs. This chain joins TRBV19 and TRBJ2-1, with TRBD1 identical over 8 bases. Here the sequenced sample was PBMCs, taken at disease progression, from a patient treated with ibrutinib. The TCR originated in a human donor with chronic lymphocytic leukemia. The CDR3 here is CASTTGGSYNEQFF. The CDR3 nucleotides read TGTGCCAGTACCACAGGGGGCTCCTACAATGAGCAGTTCTTC.